The next 24 T cell receptor beta chains were all read from a single sample in a study of T-cell memory formation after mild COVID-19. In TCRdb, the 5' RACE reads were re-called with MiXCR into one record per CDR3 protein. The sample has hundreds of thousands of distinct CDR3 sequences; 15% to 20% are singletons. Sequenced input: PBMCs or a T cell subset sorted from them (not recorded which). These receptors were collected from a man younger than 35 who had mild COVID-19 (a few samples of this study predate the infection). Cell type and time point are not known.

Many counts were recorded for this clonotype. The chain uses TRBV6-5 and TRBJ2-5; the match to TRBD2 covers 7 bases. This CDR3 spans 15 amino acids. V shed 2 bases, J shed 3 bases, and the junction held 6 bases outside the gene matches. CDR1 is MNHEY, CDR2 SVGAGI, per germline. The CDR3 DNA reads TGTGCCAGCAGTTACCTTGGTCTAGCGGAAGAGACCCAGTACTTC. It translates to CASSYLGLAEETQYF.

The chain joins TRBV24-1 to TRBJ2-2; D perhaps matches TRBD2 (5 bases). This CDR3 has 15 amino acids. Per the germline V gene, CDR1 is KGHDR and CDR2 is SFDVKD. V lost 3 bases and J lost 7, with 14 bases in between. CDR3 in amino acids: CATSDAGSGSGELFF. In DNA, the CDR3 is TGTGCCACCAGTGATGCAGGATCGGGGAGCGGGGAGCTGTTTTTT.

This clonotype came up a few times. V and J are TRBV24-1 and TRBJ2-5; 9 bases align to TRBD1. CDR1 KGHDR and CDR2 SFDVKD come from the germline V gene. This CDR3 has 15 residues. V lost 4 bases to trimming and J lost 1 base; unmatched junction nucleotides: 3. CDR3 loop: CATSETGGLQETQYF. As DNA, the CDR3 is TGTGCCACCAGTGAAACAGGGGGCCTCCAAGAGACCCAGTACTTC.

The chain carries TRBV5-6 and TRBJ2-1; no firm D call. Germline V CDR1 and CDR2: SGHDT, YYEEEE. V was cut by 0 bases and J by 9 bases, with 7 bases left in between. The CDR3 sequence is 12 residues long. CDR3 loop: CASSLADIEQFF. The CDR3 DNA is TGTGCCAGCAGCTTGGCGGATATTGAGCAGTTCTTC. The variable domain in full, with the rest retrieved from reference TRBV5-6 and TRBJ2-1, is DAGVTQSPTHLIKTRGQQVTLRCSPKSGHDTVSWYQQALGQGPQFIFQYYEEEERQRGNFPDRFSGHQFPNYSSELNVNALLLGDSALYLCASSLADIEQFFGPGTRLTVL.

The chain links TRBV27 to TRBJ1-2; 8 nucleotides line up with TRBD1. V lost 0 bases and J lost 4; bases outside the gene matches: 7. The germline V gene encodes CDR1 MNHEY and CDR2 SMNVEV (reference sequence). This CDR3 is built from 16 residues. The CDR3: CASSLSTRTGRYGYTF. The CDR3 DNA follows: TGTGCCAGCAGTTTATCGACTAGGACAGGGCGCTATGGCTACACCTTC.

This clonotype was seen more than once but under ten times. This chain joins TRBV2 and TRBJ1-5, with 7 bases matching TRBD1. Looked up from germline, CDR1 is SNHLY and CDR2 is FYNNEI. Trimming at V came to 6 bases and at J to 5 bases, leaving 13 bases not matched to a gene. This CDR3 has 16 amino acids. CDR3 region: CASRGIQGPGDQPQHF. The CDR3 DNA reads TGTGCCAGCAGGGGAATACAGGGGCCGGGGGATCAGCCCCAGCATTTT.

This clonotype was recorded only once. The genes are TRBV5-8 and TRBJ2-2; the match to TRBD1 covers 10 bases. CDR3 length: 16 residues. Trimming at V came to 4 bases and at J to 5 bases, leaving 8 bases not matched to a gene. CDR1 SGHTS and CDR2 YDEGEE come from the germline V gene. The CDR3 nucleotides read TGTGCCAGCAGCGTGCCCCCGGGACAGGGGACCGGGGAGCTGTTTTTT. This encodes CASSVPPGQGTGELFF.

This sequence joins TRBV19 and TRBJ1-5, with a possible D match to TRBD1 (5 bases). V dropped 4 bases and J dropped 6 bases, with 7 bases sitting between them. This CDR3 comprises 12 residues. Germline V gives CDR1 LNHDA, CDR2 SQIVND (reference sequence). The DNA of the CDR3 is TGTGCCAGTAGTACACAGGTTCAGCCCCAGCATTTT. Its translation: CASSTQVQPQHF.

The table lists this clonotype with a few counts. This chain links TRBV28 with TRBJ2-3, with TRBD2 matching over 8 bases. Germline V gene sequence: CDR1 MDHEN, CDR2 SYDVKM. Trimming cost V 3 bases and J 7 bases; bases outside gene matches: 3. The CDR3 loop spans 13 amino acids. CDR3 coding DNA: TGTGCCAGCAGTTTGGCGGGGGGTCATACGCAGTATTTT. It codes for CASSLAGGHTQYF.

This clonotype has only a few counts. V and J are TRBV6-2 or TRBV6-3 and TRBJ1-5; TRBD1 aligns across 7 bases. The CDR3 is 15 residues long. With 6 bases clipped from V and 5 bases from J, the junction kept 10 bases outside the gene matches. CDR1 MNHEY and CDR2 SVGEGT come from the germline V gene. The CDR3 is CASSPAKGAYQPQHF. The CDR3 DNA is TGTGCCAGCAGCCCAGCGAAGGGGGCCTATCAGCCCCAGCATTTT.

In its sample, this clonotype was seen a few times. This rearrangement joins TRBV12-3 or TRBV12-4 to TRBJ1-5; D might be TRBD1 (5 bases). The CDR3 has 14 amino acids. The V gene lost 3 bases and the J gene lost 4 bases, with 10 bases spanning the gap. This chain's CDR3 is CASSFSAGNQPQHF. CDR3 DNA sequence: TGTGCCAGCAGTTTTTCGGCAGGGAATCAGCCCCAGCATTTT.

This rearrangement joins TRBV4-3 to TRBJ1-6; D might be TRBD1 (5 bases). CDR1 is LGHNA, CDR2 YSLEER, per germline. The CDR3 totals 16 residues. V was pared by 8 bases and J by 5 bases, with 19 bases between. The CDR3 coding sequence is TGCGCCAGCTCCAAGTGGTCAGGGACTGATAATTCACCCCTCCACTTT. Translating it yields CASSKWSGTDNSPLHF.

This clonotype has a handful of counts. J is TRBJ2-3 and V is TRBV20-1; D remains ambiguous. CDR1 is DFQATT and CDR2 is SNEGSKA in the germline V gene (reference sequence). V was clipped by 3 bases and J by 0 bases, with 4 bases between them. The CDR3 length is 12 residues. CDR3 sequence: CSASGSTDTQYF. The CDR3 DNA reads TGCAGTGCTAGCGGGAGCACAGATACGCAGTATTTT.

This clonotype was counted many times. DNA of the CDR3: TGTGCCAGCAGCCGTAGCCGCGAGACCCAGTACTTC. This sequence encodes CASSRSRETQYF. This chain joins TRBV7-6 and TRBJ2-5, with D unresolved. CDR3 length: 12 residues. Germline V lookup: CDR1 SGHVS, CDR2 FNYEAQ. The V gene lost 5 bases and the J gene lost 5 bases, with 9 bases spanning the gap.

The chain has TRBV2 and TRBJ1-1; D call uncertain. CDR1 and CDR2 (germline): SNHLY, FYNNEI. This CDR3 is 15 amino acids long. V was clipped by 4 bases and J by 5 bases, with 17 bases between them. The CDR3 DNA reads TGTGCCAGCAGTGGGCCCCTTCACCCGGGAACTGAAGCTTTCTTT. Translation gives CASSGPLHPGTEAFF.

The gene calls are TRBV27 and TRBJ2-1; the match to TRBD2 covers 13 bases. Germline V gene data show CDR1 as MNHEY and CDR2 as SMNVEV (reference sequence). This CDR3 contains 16 residues. The V gene end was trimmed by 5 bases and the J gene end by 12 bases; junction bases not matched to a gene: 13. CDR3 DNA sequence: TGTGCCAGCAGTCCGTGGACTAGCGGGGGCCCCGAGGGGCAGTTCTTC. Translating it yields CASSPWTSGGPEGQFF.

This chain links TRBV2 with TRBJ2-1; D gene ambiguous. The CDR3 consists of 12 residues. In germline, CDR1 is SNHLY, CDR2 FYNNEI. Trimming took 4 bases from V and 6 from J, leaving 7 bases between them. The CDR3 reads CASSGVGNEQFF. DNA for the CDR3: TGTGCCAGCAGTGGAGTGGGCAATGAGCAGTTCTTC.

The V gene is TRBV23-1, the J gene TRBJ2-7; 9 bases are a match to TRBD1. TRBV23-1 is an ORF; its function is uncertain. Trimming removed 6 bases from V and 4 bases from J; junction bases left unmatched: 19. The CDR3 has 18 residues. This CDR3 reads CASREAVGQGIGVYEQYF. DNA for the CDR3: TGCGCCAGCAGAGAGGCGGTGGGACAGGGTATTGGAGTTTACGAGCAGTACTTC.

This clonotype was recorded a few times. V gene TRBV10-2 combines with J gene TRBJ2-1, with 8 bases that match TRBD2. There are 13 residues in the CDR3. Germline CDR1 and CDR2: WSHSY and SAAADI. After removal of 6 bases from V and 10 bases from J, the junction contained 8 bases not matched to a gene. The CDR3 loop reads CASSLSGVGEQFF. The CDR3 nucleotides read TGCGCCAGCAGCCTTAGCGGGGTCGGAGAGCAGTTCTTC.

The chain joins TRBV4-1 to TRBJ1-6; TRBD1 is a possible D gene (5 bases). V dropped 1 base and J dropped 6 bases, with 16 bases sitting between them. Germline V gene data show CDR1 as MGHRA and CDR2 as YSYEKL. The CDR3 extends over 17 amino acids. Here the CDR3 reads CASSQAPRAGPNSPLHF. The CDR3 bases are TGCGCCAGCAGCCAAGCCCCTAGGGCAGGGCCTAATTCACCCCTCCACTTT.

The chain links TRBV20-1 to TRBJ2-3; D unresolved. Germline loops: CDR1 DFQATT, CDR2 SNEGSKA (reference sequence). This CDR3 region has 14 residues. Trimming removed 5 bases at V and 10 bases at J, with 22 bases between. CDR3 sequence (DNA): TGCAGTGCTCCGACCGGGCCCGTAAGGGTAGCGCAGTATTTT. Translating gives CSAPTGPVRVAQYF.

The chain recombines TRBV6-1 with TRBJ2-5, with D possibly matching TRBD2 (6 bases). The CDR3 has 15 residues. CDR1 and CDR2 (germline): MNHNS, SASEGT. V was pared by 5 bases and J by 7 bases, with 20 bases between. The CDR3 reads CASSPRDGGSGTQYF. The CDR3 DNA sequence: TGTGCCAGCAGTCCTCGGGACGGGGGTTCGGGGACCCAGTACTTC.

This clonotype was counted at least ten times. The chain has TRBV4-1 and TRBJ2-3; D is perhaps TRBD1 (6 bases). Germline values: CDR1 MGHRA, CDR2 YSYEKL. The CDR3 runs to 17 residues. V lost 0 bases and J 5 bases, leaving 18 bases between the germline ends. In DNA, the CDR3 is TGCGCCAGCAGCCAAGATCAGGGGCCTCCGACAAAAGATACGCAGTATTTT. Translation: CASSQDQGPPTKDTQYF.

The V gene is TRBV9, the J gene TRBJ2-7, with TRBD2 identical over 7 bases. The CDR3 sequence is 15 residues long. Germline trimming cut 3 bases from V and 1 base from J; bases unmatched to any gene: 7. CDR1 SGDLS and CDR2 YYNGEE come from the germline V gene. The CDR3 protein is CASSGRAGESYEQYF. CDR3 coding DNA: TGTGCCAGCAGCGGAAGGGCGGGGGAATCCTACGAGCAGTACTTC.